This is a list of T cell receptor beta chains from one sample in a study of blood T cell repertoires in COVID-19. The table came from immunoSEQ multiplex PCR; TCRdb's copy has only in-frame clones and leaves some out. The data contain roughly 15,000 clones, 70% to 90% of them singletons. The specimen was peripheral blood. These receptors all stem from a human donor in a cohort sampled during active COVID-19. The CDR3 runs from the conserved cysteine through the conserved F or W. D genes are given only for firm matches. Rows give clone size only sometimes, using once, few, many, or a class for an expanded clone.

J gene,V gene,clone size,D gene,CDR3 DNA,CDR3 protein
TRBJ1-4,TRBV18,.,TRBD1,TGTGCCAGCTCACGCGGACAGGGCGAACTGTTTTTT,CASSRGQGELFF
TRBJ1-2,TRBV28,.,.,TGTGCCAGCAGTTTGCCACAGAGCTATGGCTACACCTTC,CASSLPQSYGYTF
TRBJ2-2,TRBV27,.,.,TGTGCCAGCACCCTGCAGACAGGTCGGGGCACCGGGGAGCTGTTTTTT,CASTLQTGRGTGELFF
TRBJ2-7,TRBV2,.,TRBD2,TGTGCCAGCACCCCCGTCGGGGGGAACTACGAGCAGTACTTC,CASTPVGGNYEQYF
TRBJ1-3,TRBV18,.,.,TGTGCCAGCTCACCACTCCGGGAAAACACCATATATTTT,CASSPLRENTIYF
TRBJ2-2,TRBV4-1,.,TRBD1,TGCGCCAGCAGCCAAGAGGGACAGGGTAGTTTGACCGGGGAGCTGTTTTTT,CASSQEGQGSLTGELFF
TRBJ2-7,TRBV19,once,.,TGTGCCAGTAGTCACAGCGAGGGCTACGAGCAGTACTTC,CASSHSEGYEQYF
TRBJ2-5,TRBV2,few,TRBD2,TGTGCCAGCAGTGAACGGAGCGGGAGGGCCCGTGAGACCCAGTACTTC,CASSERSGRARETQYF
TRBJ1-1,TRBV6-2/TRBV6-3,.,.,TGTGCCAGCATCCCGGGGGGGTTGAGCGGCTCTTCGGCTTTCTTT,CASIPGGLSGSSAFF
TRBJ2-7,TRBV5-1,.,TRBD2,TGCGCCAGCAGCGGGACTAGCGGGAGGGTTGGCGAGCAGTACTTC,CASSGTSGRVGEQYF